The clone carrying this TCR beta chain showed up many times. Its antigen is currently unknown. V was pared by 5 bases and J by 4 bases, with 5 bases of the junction left unmatched. Germline lookup yields CDR1 LNHNV and CDR2 YYDKDF (reference sequence). The CDR3 runs to 14 residues. The record originates from a study of identical twins. Study-level points and caveats: Modelling approaches yielded underestimates of out-of-frame TCR alpha sharing between monozygotic twins.

TCRdb used MiXCR to reprocess the 5' RACE reads, holding one entry per CDR3 protein. The data hold about 330,000 distinct CDR3 sequences, with about 12% observed a single time. These same data were also listed under a study on yellow fever vaccine responses in identical twins.

The receptor's source is a woman younger than 30 in good health. The chain is built from TRBV15 and TRBJ1-5, with TRBD1 matching over 7 bases. The specimen was CD8+ T cells sorted from blood. The CDR3 DNA is TGTGCCACCAGCCCTCGGGACAGTAATCAGCCCCAGCATTTT. Its translation: CATSPRDSNQPQHF.